The sequence of this TCR beta chain was determined in a study of blood T cell repertoires in COVID-19. For the study at large: Acute and convalescent COVID-19 samples came from the United States, Italy and Spain. From T cells, B-cell-depleted T cells, or PBMCs came the material, which was cDNA or gDNA.

The V gene's germline CDR1 is MNHEY and CDR2 SVGAGI. The V gene lost 4 bases and the J gene lost 0 bases, with 14 bases spanning the gap. This CDR3 has 16 residues. The authors' processing: Nucleated cell counts were estimated from reference gene primer amplification. The assay was immunoSEQ multiplex PCR, and TCRdb's table has in-frame clones only and misses some. The V and J calls and clone size were taken over from that table, and D and trimming were inferred from the DNA. This sample has approximately 100,000 clones; roughly 85% occur once, and the top ten carry 38%. This chain connects TRBV6-5 to TRBJ2-3; TRBD2 might be the D (6 bases). The sequenced material came from peripheral blood. The source of this sequence is a man of 80 years or more with acute or convalescent COVID-19. The DNA for the CDR3 is TGTGCCAGCAGTTCCCCCTTGGCGGGGAGCACAGATACGCAGTATTTT. The encoded protein is CASSSPLAGSTDTQYF.